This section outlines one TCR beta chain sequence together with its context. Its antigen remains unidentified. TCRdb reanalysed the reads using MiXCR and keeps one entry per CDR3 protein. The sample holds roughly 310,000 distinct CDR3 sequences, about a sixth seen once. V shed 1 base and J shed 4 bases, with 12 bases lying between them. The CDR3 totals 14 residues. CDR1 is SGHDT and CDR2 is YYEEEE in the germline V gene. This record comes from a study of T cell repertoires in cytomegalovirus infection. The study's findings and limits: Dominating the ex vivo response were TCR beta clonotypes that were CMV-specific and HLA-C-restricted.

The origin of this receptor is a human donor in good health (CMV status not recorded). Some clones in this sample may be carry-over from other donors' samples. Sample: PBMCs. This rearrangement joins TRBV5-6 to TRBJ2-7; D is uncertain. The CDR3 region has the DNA TGTGCCAGCAGCTTGTATTTTGACCAATACGAGCAGTACTTC. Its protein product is CASSLYFDQYEQYF. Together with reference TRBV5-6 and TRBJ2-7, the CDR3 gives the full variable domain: DAGVTQSPTHLIKTRGQQVTLRCSPKSGHDTVSWYQQALGQGPQFIFQYYEEEERQRGNFPDRFSGHQFPNYSSELNVNALLLGDSALYLCASSLYFDQYEQYFGPGTRLTVT.